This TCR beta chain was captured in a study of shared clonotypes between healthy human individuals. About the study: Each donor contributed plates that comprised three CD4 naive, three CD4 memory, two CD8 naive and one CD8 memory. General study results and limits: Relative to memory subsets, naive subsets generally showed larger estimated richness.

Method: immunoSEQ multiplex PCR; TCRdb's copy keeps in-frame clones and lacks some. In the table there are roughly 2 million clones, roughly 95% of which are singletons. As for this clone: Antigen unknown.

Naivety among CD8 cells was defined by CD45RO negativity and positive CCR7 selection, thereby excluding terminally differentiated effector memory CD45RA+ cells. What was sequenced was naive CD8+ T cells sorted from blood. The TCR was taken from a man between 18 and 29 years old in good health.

The CDR3 region has the DNA TGCGCCAGCAGCTTGGCCGTGACTGATTCACCCCTCCACTTT. Translated: CASSLAVTDSPLHF. The rearrangement joins TRBV5-1 to TRBJ1-6; D is ambiguous. V was trimmed by 0 bases and J by 8 bases, leaving 9 bases between them. The CDR3 spans 14 residues. Germline V gene data show CDR1 as SGHRS and CDR2 as YFSETQ. The entire variable domain, with the rest obtained from reference TRBV5-1 and TRBJ1-6, is as follows: KAGVTQTPRYLIKTRGQQVTLSCSPISGHRSVSWYQQTPGQGLQFLFEYFSETQRNKGNFPGRFSGRQFSNSRSEMNVSTLELGDSALYLCASSLAVTDSPLHFGNGTRLTVT.